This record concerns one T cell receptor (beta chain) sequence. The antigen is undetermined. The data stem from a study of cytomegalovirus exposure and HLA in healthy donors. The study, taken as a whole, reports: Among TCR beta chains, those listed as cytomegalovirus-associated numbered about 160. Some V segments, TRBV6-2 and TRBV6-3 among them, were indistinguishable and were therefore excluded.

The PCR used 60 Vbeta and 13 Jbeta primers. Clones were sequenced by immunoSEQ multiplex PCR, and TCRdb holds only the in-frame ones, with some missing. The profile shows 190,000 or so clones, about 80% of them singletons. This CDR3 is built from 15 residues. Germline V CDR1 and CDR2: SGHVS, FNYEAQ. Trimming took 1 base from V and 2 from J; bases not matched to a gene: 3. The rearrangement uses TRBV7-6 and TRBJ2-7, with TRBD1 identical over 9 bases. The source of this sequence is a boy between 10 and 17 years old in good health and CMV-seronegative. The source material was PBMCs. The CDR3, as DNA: TGTGCCAGCAGCTTAGTTGGGACAGGGACCTACGAGCAGTACTTC. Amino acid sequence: CASSLVGTGTYEQYF.